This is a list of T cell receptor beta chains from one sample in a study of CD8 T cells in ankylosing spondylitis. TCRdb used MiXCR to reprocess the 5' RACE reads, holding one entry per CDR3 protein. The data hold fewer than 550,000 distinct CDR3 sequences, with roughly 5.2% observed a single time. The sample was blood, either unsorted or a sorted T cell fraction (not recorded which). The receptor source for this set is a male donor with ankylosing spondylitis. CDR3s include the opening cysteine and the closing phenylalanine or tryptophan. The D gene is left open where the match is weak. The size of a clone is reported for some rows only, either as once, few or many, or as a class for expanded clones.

CDR3nt: TGTGCCAGCAGCCCCCGGCGGGGGGGCGTAGAGACCCAGTACTTC; CDR3aa: CASSPRRGGVETQYF; d_gene: TRBD2; v_gene: TRBV11-2; abundance: few; j_gene: TRBJ2-5
CDR3nt: TGCAGCGTTGTGGTTGGAACTCCTTACACTGAAGCTTTCTTT; CDR3aa: CSVVVGTPYTEAFF; d_gene: -; v_gene: TRBV29-1; abundance: -; j_gene: TRBJ1-1
CDR3nt: TGTGCCAGCAGCCAAGCAGGGGCGTACGAGCAGTACTTC; CDR3aa: CASSQAGAYEQYF; d_gene: -; v_gene: TRBV3-1; abundance: many; j_gene: TRBJ2-7
CDR3nt: TGTGCCAGCAGCTCCCAACACGCTAGCGGGAGCTCGTTCTTC; CDR3aa: CASSSQHASGSSFF; d_gene: TRBD2; v_gene: TRBV7-8; abundance: few; j_gene: TRBJ2-1
CDR3nt: TGTGCCAGCAGCCAAGAAGGTGGTTTCATGAACACTGAAGCTTTCTTT; CDR3aa: CASSQEGGFMNTEAFF; d_gene: -; v_gene: TRBV4-2; abundance: many; j_gene: TRBJ1-1
CDR3nt: TGTGCCAGCAGCCAATATGCAGCGGGACTCCAAGAGACCCAGTACTTC; CDR3aa: CASSQYAAGLQETQYF; d_gene: TRBD2; v_gene: TRBV4-2; abundance: many; j_gene: TRBJ2-5
CDR3nt: TGTGCCAGTTATAAAGGAGGTGTTAACACTGAAGCTTTCTTT; CDR3aa: CASYKGGVNTEAFF; d_gene: -; v_gene: TRBV21-1; abundance: many; j_gene: TRBJ1-1
CDR3nt: TGCAGTGCTAGAGATAGTACAGGGGAGTACGAGCAGTACTTC; CDR3aa: CSARDSTGEYEQYF; d_gene: TRBD1; v_gene: TRBV20-1; abundance: -; j_gene: TRBJ2-7
CDR3nt: TGCGCCAGCAGCCAAGAGGCAGGGAGAGGCTACACCTTC; CDR3aa: CASSQEAGRGYTF; d_gene: -; v_gene: TRBV4-1; abundance: many; j_gene: TRBJ1-2
CDR3nt: TGTGCCAGCAGTTTCGCCAGGGGGCTAGAAAAACTGTTTTTT; CDR3aa: CASSFARGLEKLFF; d_gene: TRBD1; v_gene: TRBV2; abundance: many; j_gene: TRBJ1-4
CDR3nt: TGCAGTGCTAGAGACCCGGGGGGTGGGACCACAGATACGCAGTATTTT; CDR3aa: CSARDPGGGTTDTQYF; d_gene: TRBD2; v_gene: TRBV20-1; abundance: many; j_gene: TRBJ2-3
CDR3nt: TGTGCCAGCCAGCCAGGGCGTATATCTGGGGCCAACGTCCTGACTTTC; CDR3aa: CASQPGRISGANVLTF; d_gene: -; v_gene: TRBV7-9; abundance: many; j_gene: TRBJ2-6
CDR3nt: TGTGCCAGCAGTTTGGTCAGTCTGGCTGAAGCTTTCTTT; CDR3aa: CASSLVSLAEAFF; d_gene: -; v_gene: TRBV12-3/TRBV12-4; abundance: many; j_gene: TRBJ1-1
CDR3nt: TGTGCCAGCAGCTTATCCACCGGGGAGCTGTTTTTT; CDR3aa: CASSLSTGELFF; d_gene: -; v_gene: TRBV7-9; abundance: many; j_gene: TRBJ2-2
CDR3nt: TGTGCCAGCAGCCCAGAGACAGGGCTGAGGGAGCAGTACTTC; CDR3aa: CASSPETGLREQYF; d_gene: TRBD1; v_gene: TRBV7-2; abundance: -; j_gene: TRBJ2-7
CDR3nt: TGTGCCGGACTAGCGGGCCGCTACGAGCAGTACTTC; CDR3aa: CAGLAGRYEQYF; d_gene: TRBD2; v_gene: TRBV30; abundance: -; j_gene: TRBJ2-7
CDR3nt: TGTGCCAGCAGCACTCAGAGGGGGGACAGGGTATACGAGCAGTACTTC; CDR3aa: CASSTQRGDRVYEQYF; d_gene: TRBD1; v_gene: TRBV11-2; abundance: -; j_gene: TRBJ2-7